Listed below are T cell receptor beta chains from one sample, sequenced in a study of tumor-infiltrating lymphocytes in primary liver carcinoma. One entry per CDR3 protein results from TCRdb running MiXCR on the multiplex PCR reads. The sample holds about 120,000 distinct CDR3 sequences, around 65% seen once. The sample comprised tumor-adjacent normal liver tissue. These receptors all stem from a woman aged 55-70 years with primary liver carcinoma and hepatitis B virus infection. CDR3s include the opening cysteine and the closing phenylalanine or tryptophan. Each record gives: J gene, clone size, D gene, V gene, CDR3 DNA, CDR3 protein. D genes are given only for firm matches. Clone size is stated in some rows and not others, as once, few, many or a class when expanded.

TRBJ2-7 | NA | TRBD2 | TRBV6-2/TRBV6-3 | TGTGCCAGCAGTTCTTGTACTTCGGCTAGCGGGAATCGCTCCTACGAGCAGTACTTC | CASSSCTSASGNRSYEQYF
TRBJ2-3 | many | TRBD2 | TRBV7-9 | TGTGCCAGCAGCCTGGCTAGCGGGAATACGCAGTATTTT | CASSLASGNTQYF
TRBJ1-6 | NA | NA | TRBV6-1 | TGTGACAGCAGTTATCTAGGGCAGTATAATTCACCCCTCCACTTT | CDSSYLGQYNSPLHF
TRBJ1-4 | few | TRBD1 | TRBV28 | TGTGCCAGCAGTTTATCCGGGACAGGGGCAACTAATGAAAAACTGTTTTTT | CASSLSGTGATNEKLFF
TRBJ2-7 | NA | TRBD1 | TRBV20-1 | TGCAGTTCTACGGCCCCTGACAGGGGGAATACCTACGAGCAGTACTTC | CSSTAPDRGNTYEQYF
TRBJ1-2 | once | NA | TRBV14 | TGTGCTAGCAGCCCGGGGGGCAGGGCTGGCTACACCTTC | CASSPGGRAGYTF
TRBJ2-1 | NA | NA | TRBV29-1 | TGCAGTGTTGAATGTGGGCGCGAGCAGTTCTTC | CSVECGREQFF
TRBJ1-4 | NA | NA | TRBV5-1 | TGCGCCAGCAGCCTCGGACAGTCGGACAATGAAAAACTGTTTTTT | CASSLGQSDNEKLFF
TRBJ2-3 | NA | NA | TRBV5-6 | TGTGCCAGCCGCTTGTTAGGCACCTCTAGCATAGATACGCAGTATTTT | CASRLLGTSSIDTQYF
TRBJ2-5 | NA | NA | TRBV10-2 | TGCGCCAGCCGACTATTGGAAGCGGTTCAAGAGACCCAGTACTTC | CASRLLEAVQETQYF
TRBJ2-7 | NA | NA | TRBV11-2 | TGTACCAGCAGCTTCGGGACCACCCTCTACGAGCAATACTTC | CTSSFGTTLYEQYF
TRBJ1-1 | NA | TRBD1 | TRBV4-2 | TGTGCCAGCAGTCGACGGGGGGGGGACAGGAACACTGAAGCTTTCTTT | CASSRRGGDRNTEAFF
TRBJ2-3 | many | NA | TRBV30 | TGTGCCTGGAGCGGGATGGCTAGCACAGATACGCAGTATTTT | CAWSGMASTDTQYF
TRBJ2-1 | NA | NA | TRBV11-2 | TGTACCAGCAGCCCTCGATTAGCGGTAGTTGGATATTACAATGAGCAATTCTTC | CTSSPRLAVVGYYNEQFF
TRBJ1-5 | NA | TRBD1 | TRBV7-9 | TGTGTCAACAGCTTAGTGGGACAGGGTCATCAGCCCCAGCATTTT | CVNSLVGQGHQPQHF
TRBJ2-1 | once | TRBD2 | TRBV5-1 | TGCGCCGGCAGCTTGGTGACTAGCGGGAGGGGGAGTTACAATGAGCAGCTCTTC | CAGSLVTSGRGSYNEQLF
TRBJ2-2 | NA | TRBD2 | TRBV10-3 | TGTGCCATCAGGACTAGCAGGAGTGACGGGGAGCTGTTTTTT | CAIRTSRSDGELFF
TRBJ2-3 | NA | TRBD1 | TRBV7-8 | TGTGCCAGCAGCCCCTCGGACAGGGCGGATCAGCTCCAGTATTTT | CASSPSDRADQLQYF
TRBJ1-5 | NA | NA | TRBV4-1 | TGCGCCAGCAGCCGACAGCTTAATAGCGGTCAGTTCCAGCATTTT | CASSRQLNSGQFQHF
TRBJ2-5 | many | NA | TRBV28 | TGTGCCAGCACCTCCCCGGGGGCGGGTGCAGGTCTGACCCAGTACTTC | CASTSPGAGAGLTQYF
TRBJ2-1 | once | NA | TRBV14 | TGTGCCAGCAGCCAAGTTGTAGCGAGATCCTATAATGAGCAATTCTTC | CASSQVVARSYNEQFF
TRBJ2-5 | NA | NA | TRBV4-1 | TGCGCCAGCAGCCAACAGGCACAGCAAGAGACCCAGTACTTC | CASSQQAQQETQYF
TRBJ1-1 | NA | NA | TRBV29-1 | TGTAGCGTTGACAGTGAGGAGCCAACGGTCATGAACACTGAAGCTTTCTTT | CSVDSEEPTVMNTEAFF
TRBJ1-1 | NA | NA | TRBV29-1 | TGCAGCGTTTGGATAGAGACGAACACTGAAGCTTTCTTT | CSVWIETNTEAFF
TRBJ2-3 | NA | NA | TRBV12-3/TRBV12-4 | TGTGCCAACAGTTTATCGTCCGGACACACCCCGTATTTT | CANSLSSGHTPYF
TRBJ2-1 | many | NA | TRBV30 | TGTGCCTGCCAAAACCGGAGACTAAGGACCTACAATGAGCAGTTCTTC | CACQNRRLRTYNEQFF
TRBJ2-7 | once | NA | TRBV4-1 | TGCGCCAGCAGGGGAAACGGCCGCTACGAGCGGTACTTC | CASRGNGRYERYF
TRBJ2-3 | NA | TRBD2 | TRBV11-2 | TGTGACAGCAGCTCCCCCCTTACCGGGACTAGTCATCCAGTTATGCAGTATTTT | CDSSSPLTGTSHPVMQYF
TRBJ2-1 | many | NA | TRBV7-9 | TGTGCCAGCAGCTTAGGATACGGAAATGAGCAGTTCTTC | CASSLGYGNEQFF
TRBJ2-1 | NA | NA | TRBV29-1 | TGCAGTGCTGACCTGGAAGGTAGGGGAAATGAGCAGTTCTTC | CSADLEGRGNEQFF
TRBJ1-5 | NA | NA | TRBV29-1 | NA | CSVCVGAGNQPQHF
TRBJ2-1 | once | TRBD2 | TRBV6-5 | TGTGCCAGCGCGTTAGGAGCGGGAGTTGATGAGCAGTTCTTC | CASALGAGVDEQFF
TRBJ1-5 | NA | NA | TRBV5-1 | TGCGCCTGCAGAACCGGGACCAATCAGCCCCAGCATTTT | CACRTGTNQPQHF